Listed here are 22 T cell receptor beta chains from one sample, sequenced in a study of shared clonotypes between healthy human individuals. Naivety among CD8 cells was defined by CD45RO negativity and positive CCR7 selection, thereby excluding terminally differentiated effector memory CD45RA+ cells. Profiled with immunoSEQ multiplex PCR; TCRdb holds only in-frame clones, not every one. Found here are about 590,000 clones, just under 97% of them singletons; the top ten hold roughly 0.1%. The sequenced sample was naive CD8+ T cells sorted from blood. The receptors shown here come from a woman aged 30 to 39 in good health.

This clone was observed a single time. In nucleotides, the CDR3 is TGTGCCAGCAGCTTGGCACTAGCGGGGGACAATGAGCAGTTCTTC. Residues: CASSLALAGDNEQFF. The chain uses TRBV5-4 and TRBJ2-1, with 11 bases aligning to TRBD2. The CDR3 extends over 15 amino acids. The V gene end was trimmed by 0 bases and the J gene end by 5 bases; junction bases not matched to a gene: 1. Germline CDR1 is SGHNT and CDR2 is YYREEE (reference sequence).

The chain recombines TRBV18 with TRBJ2-1, with 7 bases identical to TRBD2. The CDR3 extends over 17 amino acids. After removal of 0 bases from V and 4 bases from J, the junction contained 9 bases not matched to a gene. Germline CDR1 and CDR2: KGHSH and LQKENI. CDR3 nucleotide sequence: TGTGCCAGCTCACCACCTGAGGAAGCGGGATTTTACAATGAGCAGTTCTTC. The encoded protein is CASSPPEEAGFYNEQFF.

CDR3 sequence reads: CASSLSVGVEQYF. The CDR3 DNA reads as TGTGCCAGCAGCCTAAGTGTGGGGGTCGAGCAGTACTTC. The V call is TRBV7-6, the J call TRBJ2-7, with D perhaps being TRBD1 or TRBD2 (5 bases each). Germline assignment: CDR1 SGHVS and CDR2 FNYEAQ. The CDR3 loop spans 13 amino acids. Trimming left V 5 bases short and J 6 bases short, with 14 bases between.

The chain couples TRBV13 to TRBJ2-3; 8 nucleotides line up with TRBD2. Germline V lookup: CDR1 PRHDT, CDR2 FYEKMQ (reference sequence). CDR3 size: 19 residues. J lost 2 bases, V lost 0 bases, and 13 bases had no gene match. CDR3 residues: CASSLGLNELAGHTDTQYF. The CDR3 bases are TGTGCCAGCAGCTTAGGCCTAAATGAGCTAGCGGGTCACACAGATACGCAGTATTTT.

Concerning this clone itself: Additional DNA sequences in this sample encode the identical CDR3. The chain recombines TRBV28 with TRBJ2-7; weak D call: TRBD2 (6 bases). The germline V gene has CDR1 MDHEN and CDR2 SYDVKM. The V and J ends lost 4 bases and 6 bases respectively, with 7 bases between them. The CDR3 spans 11 residues. CDR3 nucleotides: TGTGCCAGCAGTTGGGGGGTCGAGCAGTACTTC. Protein: CASSWGVEQYF.

This chain links TRBV4-2 with TRBJ2-1, with TRBD2 matching over 13 bases. Germline CDR1 and CDR2: LGHNA and YNFKEQ. Trimming cost V 3 bases and J 2 bases; bases outside gene matches: 1. The CDR3 is 16 amino acids. CDR3 nucleotides: TGTGCCAGCAGCCAGACTAGCGGGAGGACCTACAATGAGCAGTTCTTC. It translates to CASSQTSGRTYNEQFF.

The chain links TRBV7-6 to TRBJ2-6; D might be TRBD1 or TRBD2, each matching 6 bases. Trimming pared 1 base from V and 0 bases from J, leaving 19 bases between. This CDR3 contains 20 residues. The germline V gene encodes CDR1 SGHVS and CDR2 FNYEAQ. CDR3 region: CASSLVYGGVVDSGANVLTF. The CDR3 DNA follows: TGTGCCAGCAGCTTAGTTTACGGGGGCGTAGTCGACTCTGGGGCCAACGTCCTGACTTTC.

The chain joins TRBV2 to TRBJ1-5, with 8 bases aligning to TRBD1. The germline gives CDR1 SNHLY, CDR2 FYNNEI. V lost 5 bases to trimming and J lost 2 bases; unmatched junction nucleotides: 5. The CDR3 covers 15 residues. The CDR3 DNA follows: TGTGCCAGCAGTAGGGACAGGATGGGCAATCAGCCCCAGCATTTT. The encoded protein is CASSRDRMGNQPQHF.

This chain joins TRBV4-1 and TRBJ1-5, with 10 bases aligning to TRBD1. In germline, CDR1 is MGHRA, CDR2 YSYEKL. The CDR3 contains 15 residues. V was pared by 3 bases and J by 6 bases, with 5 bases of the junction left unmatched. CDR3 region: CASSHRQGASQPQHF. The CDR3, as DNA: TGCGCCAGCAGCCATCGACAGGGGGCCAGTCAGCCCCAGCATTTT.

This chain links TRBV29-1 with TRBJ2-1; D may be TRBD2 (5 bases). V was pared by 2 bases and J by 9 bases, with 14 bases between. Per germline, CDR1 SQVTM and CDR2 ANQGSEA. The CDR3 contains 13 residues. The CDR3 spells CSVEMIANTEQFF. The CDR3 nucleotides read TGCAGCGTTGAAATGATAGCGAACACTGAGCAGTTCTTC.

V gene TRBV4-1 combines with J gene TRBJ1-1, with D uncertain. The germline V and J ends were trimmed by 3 bases and 2 bases, with 16 bases remaining between them. Per germline, CDR1 MGHRA and CDR2 YSYEKL. There are 16 residues in the CDR3. CDR3 sequence reads: CASSQKSEGLNTEAFF. As DNA, the CDR3 is TGCGCCAGCAGCCAGAAAAGTGAGGGTTTAAACACTGAAGCTTTCTTT.

The chain carries TRBV7-9 and TRBJ1-3, with unresolved D. The CDR3 has 17 residues. From germline, CDR1 is SEHNR and CDR2 FQNEAQ (reference sequence). Trimming removed 5 bases at V and 6 bases at J, with 23 bases between. DNA for the CDR3: TGTGCCAGCAGCCCCCCGAAAGTTGGCGTCGATGAAAACACCATATATTTT. It is translated as CASSPPKVGVDENTIYF.

About this clone itself: No DNA is shown, since the ends of the CDR3 on it are uncertain; the CDR3 is the one TCRdb lists. V gene TRBV6-5 combines with J gene TRBJ2-2. The CDR3 numbers 14 amino acids, ends counted. Germline V CDR1 and CDR2: MNHEY, SVGAGI. CDR3 sequence reads: CASEVGPGTGELFF.

The chain combines TRBV19 with TRBJ2-1, with 8 bases identical to TRBD1. Trimming took 3 bases from V and 7 from J; bases not matched to a gene: 8. Germline V gene sequence: CDR1 LNHDA, CDR2 SQIVND (reference sequence). CDR3 length equals 15 residues. The CDR3 nucleotides are TGTGCCAGTAGTATTGTAGTACAGGGGGATAATGAGCAGTTCTTC. This encodes CASSIVVQGDNEQFF.

In regard to this clone: This same CDR3 is encoded by further DNA sequences in the sample. V and J are TRBV9 and TRBJ2-2; D is uncertain. Germline V gene sequence: CDR1 SGDLS, CDR2 YYNGEE. The CDR3 is made up of 12 amino acids. Trimming took off 3 bases at V and 4 bases at J, with 4 bases between the two ends. The CDR3 reads CASSGTTGELFF. CDR3 DNA sequence: TGTGCCAGCAGCGGTACCACCGGGGAGCTGTTTTTT.

This rearrangement joins TRBV2 to TRBJ2-1; D uncertain. Germline values: CDR1 SNHLY, CDR2 FYNNEI. The V and J ends lost 8 bases and 16 bases respectively, with 15 bases between them. The CDR3 is 10 residues long. The CDR3 loop is CASSAESVFF. Written as DNA, the CDR3 is TGTGCCAGCTCTGCCGAGAGCGTCTTCTTC.

CDR3 in amino acids: CSVEGVRIRSSGANVLTF. CDR3 DNA: TGCAGCGTTGAAGGAGTCAGGATAAGAAGCTCTGGGGCCAACGTCCTGACTTTC. V usage is TRBV29-1 and J usage is TRBJ2-6; no firm D call. Germline lookup yields CDR1 SQVTM and CDR2 ANQGSEA. V was cut by 1 base and J by 0 bases, with 16 bases left in between. This CDR3 is built from 18 residues. Drawing the rest from reference TRBV29-1 and TRBJ2-6, the complete variable domain is SAVISQKPSRDICQRGTSLTIQCQVDSQVTMMFWYRQQPGQSLTLIATANQGSEATYESGFVIDKFPISRPNLTFSTLTVSNMSPEDSSIYLCSVEGVRIRSSGANVLTFGAGSRLTVL.

This clone was observed a handful of times. The chain combines TRBV5-4 with TRBJ2-1; 8 nucleotides agree with TRBD2. Germline CDR1 is SGHNT and CDR2 is YYREEE (reference sequence). The CDR3 totals 16 residues. J gave up 5 bases and V 0 bases, and 7 bases lay outside the gene matches. The CDR3 sequence: CASSLAGSGNDNEQFF. The DNA for the CDR3 is TGTGCCAGCAGCTTGGCCGGTAGCGGGAATGACAATGAGCAGTTCTTC.

V gene TRBV5-1 combines with J gene TRBJ2-3; 11 nucleotides line up with TRBD2. The CDR3 consists of 18 residues. After removal of 8 bases from V and 2 bases from J, the junction contained 16 bases not matched to a gene. Germline V lookup: CDR1 SGHRS, CDR2 YFSETQ. CDR3 amino acids: CARRGLAGGGDLTDTQYF. The CDR3 DNA reads TGCGCCAGGAGGGGGCTAGCGGGAGGCGGTGACCTCACAGATACGCAGTATTTT.

This chain connects TRBV27 to TRBJ2-1; 12 nucleotides match TRBD2. The V segment lost 5 bases and the J segment 7 bases; nucleotides outside the gene matches: 9. CDR1 and CDR2 from the germline V gene are MNHEY and SMNVEV (reference sequence). The CDR3 is 16 amino acids. CDR3 residues: CASSTSSGRVLNEQFF. The CDR3 region has the DNA TGTGCCAGCAGTACTTCTAGCGGGAGGGTCTTGAATGAGCAGTTCTTC.

The chain carries TRBV9 and TRBJ2-3; 9 positions match TRBD2. This CDR3 is built from 16 residues. The germline V gene has CDR1 SGDLS and CDR2 YYNGEE. V gave up 2 bases and J gave up 2 bases; unmatched junction bases: 6. The DNA for the CDR3 is TGTGCCAGCAGCGTCAGCAGCGGGAGGTACACAGATACGCAGTATTTT. Protein product: CASSVSSGRYTDTQYF.

The genes are TRBV5-6 and TRBJ2-7; 9 nucleotides agree with TRBD1. V gave up 3 bases and J gave up 3 bases; unmatched junction bases: 7. Germline V gene lookup returns CDR1 SGHDT and CDR2 YYEEEE. CDR3 length: 15 amino acids. Here the CDR3 DNA reads TGTGCCAGCAGCTACGGGACAGGGAAATTCTACGAGCAGTACTTC. This codes for CASSYGTGKFYEQYF.